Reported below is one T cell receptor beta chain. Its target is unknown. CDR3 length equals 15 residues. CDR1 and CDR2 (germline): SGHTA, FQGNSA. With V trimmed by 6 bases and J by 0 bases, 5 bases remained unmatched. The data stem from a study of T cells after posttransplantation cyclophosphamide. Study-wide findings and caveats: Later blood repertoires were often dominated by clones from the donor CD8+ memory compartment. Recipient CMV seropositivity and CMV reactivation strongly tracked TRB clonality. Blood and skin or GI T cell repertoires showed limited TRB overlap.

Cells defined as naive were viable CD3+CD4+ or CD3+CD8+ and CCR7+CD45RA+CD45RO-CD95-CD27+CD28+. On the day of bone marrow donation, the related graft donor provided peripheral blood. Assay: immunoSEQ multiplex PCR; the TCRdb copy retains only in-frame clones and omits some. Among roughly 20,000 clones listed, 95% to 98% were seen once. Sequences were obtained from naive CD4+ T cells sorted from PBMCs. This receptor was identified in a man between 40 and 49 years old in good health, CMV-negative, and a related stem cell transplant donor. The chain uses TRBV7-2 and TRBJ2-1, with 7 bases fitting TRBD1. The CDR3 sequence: CASRQDRDSYNEQFF. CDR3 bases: TGTGCCAGCAGACAAGACAGGGACTCCTACAATGAGCAGTTCTTC.